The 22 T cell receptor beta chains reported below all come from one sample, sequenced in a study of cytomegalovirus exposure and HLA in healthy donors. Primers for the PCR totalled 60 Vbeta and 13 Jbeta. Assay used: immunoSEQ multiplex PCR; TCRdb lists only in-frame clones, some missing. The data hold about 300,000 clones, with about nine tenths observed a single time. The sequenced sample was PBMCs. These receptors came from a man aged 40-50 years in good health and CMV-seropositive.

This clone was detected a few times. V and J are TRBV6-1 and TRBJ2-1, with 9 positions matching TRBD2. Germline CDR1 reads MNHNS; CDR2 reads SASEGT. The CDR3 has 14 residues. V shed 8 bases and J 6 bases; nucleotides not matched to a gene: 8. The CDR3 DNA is TGTGCCAGCTTAAAACTAGCGGGTCCCAATGAGCAGTTCTTC. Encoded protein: CASLKLAGPNEQFF.

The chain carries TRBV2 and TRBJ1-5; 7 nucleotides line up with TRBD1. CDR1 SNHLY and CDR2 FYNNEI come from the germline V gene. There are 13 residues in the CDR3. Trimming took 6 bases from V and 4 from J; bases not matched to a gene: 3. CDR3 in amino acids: CASSRGLNQPQHF. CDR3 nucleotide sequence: TGTGCCAGCAGCAGGGGGTTAAATCAGCCCCAGCATTTT.

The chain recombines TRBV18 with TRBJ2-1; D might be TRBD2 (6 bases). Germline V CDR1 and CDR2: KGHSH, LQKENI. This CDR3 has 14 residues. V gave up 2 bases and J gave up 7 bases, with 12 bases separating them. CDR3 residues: CASSPDLARNEQFF. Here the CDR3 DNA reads TGTGCCAGCTCACCAGATCTAGCGAGAAATGAGCAGTTCTTC. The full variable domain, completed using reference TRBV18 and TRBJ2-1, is NAGVMQNPRHLVRRRGQEARLRCSPMKGHSHVYWYRQLPEEGLKFMVYLQKENIIDESGMPKERFSAEFPKEGPSILRIQQVVRGDSAAYFCASSPDLARNEQFFGPGTRLTVL.

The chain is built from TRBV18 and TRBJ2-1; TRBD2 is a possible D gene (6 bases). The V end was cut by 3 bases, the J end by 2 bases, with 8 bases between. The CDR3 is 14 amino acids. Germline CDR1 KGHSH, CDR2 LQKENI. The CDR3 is CASSPWTTYNEQFF. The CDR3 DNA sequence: TGTGCCAGCTCACCTTGGACTACCTACAATGAGCAGTTCTTC.

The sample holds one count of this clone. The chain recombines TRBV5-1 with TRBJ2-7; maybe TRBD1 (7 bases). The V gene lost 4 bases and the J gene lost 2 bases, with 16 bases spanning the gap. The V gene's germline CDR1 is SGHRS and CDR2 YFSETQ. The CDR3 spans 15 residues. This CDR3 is CASSPTTGEAYEQYF. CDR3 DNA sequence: TGCGCCAGCAGCCCGACAACAGGGGAGGCCTACGAGCAGTACTTC.

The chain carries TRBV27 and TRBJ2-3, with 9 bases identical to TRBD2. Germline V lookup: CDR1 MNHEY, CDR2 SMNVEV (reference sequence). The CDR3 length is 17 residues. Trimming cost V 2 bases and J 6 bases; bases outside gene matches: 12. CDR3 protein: CASSLAGAGGSRDTQYF. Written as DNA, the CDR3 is TGTGCCAGCAGTTTAGCCGGGGCGGGAGGGTCCAGGGATACGCAGTATTTT.

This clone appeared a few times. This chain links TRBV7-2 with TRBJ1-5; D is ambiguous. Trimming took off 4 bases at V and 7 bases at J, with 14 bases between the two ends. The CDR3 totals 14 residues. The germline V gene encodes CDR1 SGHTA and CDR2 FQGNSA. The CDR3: CASSSKLGGQPQHF. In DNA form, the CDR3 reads TGTGCCAGCAGCTCCAAATTGGGAGGACAGCCCCAGCATTTT.

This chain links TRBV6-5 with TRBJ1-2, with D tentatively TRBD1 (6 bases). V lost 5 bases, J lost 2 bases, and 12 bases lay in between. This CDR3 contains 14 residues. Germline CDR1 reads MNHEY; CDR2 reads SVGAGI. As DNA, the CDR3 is TGTGCCAGCAGTCGCGACAGGCTCAACTATGGCTACACCTTC. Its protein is CASSRDRLNYGYTF.

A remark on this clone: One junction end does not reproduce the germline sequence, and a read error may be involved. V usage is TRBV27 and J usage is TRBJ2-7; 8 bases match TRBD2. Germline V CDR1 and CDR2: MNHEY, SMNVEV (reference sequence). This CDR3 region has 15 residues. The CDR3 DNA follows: TGTGCCAGCAGTGCTCCGGGACTAGTCTCCCACGAGCAGTACTTC. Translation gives CASSAPGLVSHEQYF.

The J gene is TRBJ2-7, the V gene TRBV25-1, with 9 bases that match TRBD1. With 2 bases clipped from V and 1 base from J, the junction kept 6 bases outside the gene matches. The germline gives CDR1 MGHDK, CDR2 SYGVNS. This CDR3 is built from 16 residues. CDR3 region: CASSEIGTGKSYEQYF. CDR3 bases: TGTGCCAGCAGTGAAATTGGGACAGGGAAATCCTACGAGCAGTACTTC.

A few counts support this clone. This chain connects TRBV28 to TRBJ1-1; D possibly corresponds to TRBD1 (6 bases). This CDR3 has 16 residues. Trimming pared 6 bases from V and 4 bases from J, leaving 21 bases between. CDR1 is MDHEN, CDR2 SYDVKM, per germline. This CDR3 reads CASSPLPQGYSTEAFF. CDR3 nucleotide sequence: TGTGCCAGCAGCCCCCTTCCACAGGGATATAGCACTGAAGCTTTCTTT. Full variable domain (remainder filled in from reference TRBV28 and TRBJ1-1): DVKVTQSSRYLVKRTGEKVFLECVQDMDHENMFWYRQDPGLGLRLIYFSYDVKMKEKGDIPEGYSVSREKKERFSLILESASTNQTSMYLCASSPLPQGYSTEAFFGQGTRLTVV.

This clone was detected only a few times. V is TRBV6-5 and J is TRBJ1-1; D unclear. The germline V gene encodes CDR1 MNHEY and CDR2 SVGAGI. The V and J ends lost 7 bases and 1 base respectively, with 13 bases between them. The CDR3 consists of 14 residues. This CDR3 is CASTGGRPNTEAFF. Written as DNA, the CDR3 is TGTGCCAGCACAGGAGGCAGGCCGAACACTGAAGCTTTCTTT.

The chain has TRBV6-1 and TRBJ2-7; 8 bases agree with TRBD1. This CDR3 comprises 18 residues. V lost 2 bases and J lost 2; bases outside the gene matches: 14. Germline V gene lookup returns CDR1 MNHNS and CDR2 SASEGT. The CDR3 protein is CASSEWTGQGLMTYEQYF. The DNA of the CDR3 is TGTGCCAGCAGTGAATGGACAGGGCAAGGGCTCATGACCTACGAGCAGTACTTC.

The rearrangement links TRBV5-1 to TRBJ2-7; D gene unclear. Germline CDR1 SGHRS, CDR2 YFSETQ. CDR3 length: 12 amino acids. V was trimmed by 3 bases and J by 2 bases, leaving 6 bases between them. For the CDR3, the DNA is TGCGCCAGCAGCTCGGGTGCCTACGAGCAGTACTTC. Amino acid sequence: CASSSGAYEQYF.

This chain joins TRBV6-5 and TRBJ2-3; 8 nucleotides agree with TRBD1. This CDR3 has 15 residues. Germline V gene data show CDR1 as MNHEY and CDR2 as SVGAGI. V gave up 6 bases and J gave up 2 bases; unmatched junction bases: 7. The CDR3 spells CASRVTGVITDTQYF. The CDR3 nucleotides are TGTGCCAGCAGGGTGACAGGGGTTATCACAGATACGCAGTATTTT.

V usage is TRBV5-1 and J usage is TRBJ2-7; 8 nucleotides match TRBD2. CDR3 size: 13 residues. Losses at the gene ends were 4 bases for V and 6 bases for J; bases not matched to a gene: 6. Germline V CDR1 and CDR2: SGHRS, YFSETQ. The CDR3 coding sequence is TGCGCCAGCAGCCCCTATAGCGGGACCGAGCAGTACTTC. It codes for CASSPYSGTEQYF. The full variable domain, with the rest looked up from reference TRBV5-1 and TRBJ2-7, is KAGVTQTPRYLIKTRGQQVTLSCSPISGHRSVSWYQQTPGQGLQFLFEYFSETQRNKGNFPGRFSGRQFSNSRSEMNVSTLELGDSALYLCASSPYSGTEQYFGPGTRLTVT.

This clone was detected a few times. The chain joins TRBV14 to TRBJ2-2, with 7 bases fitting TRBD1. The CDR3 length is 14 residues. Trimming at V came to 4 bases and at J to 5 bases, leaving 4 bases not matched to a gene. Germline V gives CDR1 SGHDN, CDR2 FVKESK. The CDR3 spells CASSPDRVTGELFF. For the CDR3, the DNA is TGTGCCAGCAGCCCCGACAGGGTGACCGGGGAGCTGTTTTTT.

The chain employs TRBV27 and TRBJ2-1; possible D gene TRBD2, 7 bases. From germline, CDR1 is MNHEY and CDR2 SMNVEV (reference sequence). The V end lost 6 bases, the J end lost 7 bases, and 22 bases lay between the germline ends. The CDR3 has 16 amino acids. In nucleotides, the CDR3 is TGTGCCAGCAGCAAAACGGGGGGCCTTCTCGGGAATGAGCAGTTCTTC. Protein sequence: CASSKTGGLLGNEQFF.

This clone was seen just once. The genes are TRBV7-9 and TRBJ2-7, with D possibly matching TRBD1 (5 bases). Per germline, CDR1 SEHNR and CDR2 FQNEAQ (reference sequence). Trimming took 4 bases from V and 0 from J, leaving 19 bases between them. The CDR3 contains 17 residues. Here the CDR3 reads CASSSPRVRQGSYEQYF. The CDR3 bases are TGTGCCAGCAGCTCCCCCAGGGTCAGGCAAGGCTCCTACGAGCAGTACTTC.

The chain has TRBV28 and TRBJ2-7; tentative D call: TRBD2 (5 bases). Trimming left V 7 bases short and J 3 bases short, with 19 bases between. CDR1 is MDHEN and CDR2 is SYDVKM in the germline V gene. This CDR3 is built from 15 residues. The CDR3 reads CASTGSHGLDYEQYF. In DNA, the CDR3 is TGTGCCAGCACGGGGAGCCACGGCCTCGACTACGAGCAGTACTTC.

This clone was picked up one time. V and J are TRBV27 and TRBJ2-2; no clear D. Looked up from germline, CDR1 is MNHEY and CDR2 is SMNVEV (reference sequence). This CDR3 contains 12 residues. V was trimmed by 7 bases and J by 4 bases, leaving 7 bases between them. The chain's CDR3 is CASTHSTGELFF. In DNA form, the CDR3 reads TGTGCCAGCACCCACTCCACCGGGGAGCTGTTTTTT.

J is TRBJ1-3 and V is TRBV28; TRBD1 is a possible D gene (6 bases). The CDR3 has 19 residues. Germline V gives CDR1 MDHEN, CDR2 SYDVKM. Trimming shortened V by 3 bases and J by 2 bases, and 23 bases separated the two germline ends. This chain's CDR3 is CASSFRGRGMADPGNTIYF. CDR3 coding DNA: TGTGCCAGCAGTTTCCGGGGTAGGGGGATGGCGGACCCTGGAAACACCATATATTTT.